Sequencing of this T cell receptor (beta chain) was carried out in a study of glioma-infiltrating T cells. In germline, CDR1 is DFQATT, CDR2 SNEGSKA (reference sequence). The length of the CDR3 is 13 residues. V lost 4 bases and J lost 2, with 12 bases in between. In its sample, this clonotype was seen many times. Using RNA template, CDR3s of TCR alpha and beta were amplified with iRepertoire arm-PCR. TCRdb independently ran MiXCR on the multiplex PCR reads; one entry per CDR3 protein. In the table there are roughly 190,000 distinct CDR3 sequences, more than 25% of which are singletons. The chain recombines TRBV20-1 with TRBJ2-7; D not resolved. The sequenced sample consisted of glioma tissue, nonneoplastic brain tissue, or PBMCs (not recorded which). This receptor was taken from a human donor with low-grade glioma or glioblastoma, undergoing nonglioma brain surgery, or in good health (not recorded which). The DNA for the CDR3 is TGCAGTGCTATTAGGGAACCGACCTACGAGCAGTACTTC. Translation gives CSAIREPTYEQYF.